A selection of T cell receptor beta chains follows, all from one sample in a study of blood T cell repertoires in COVID-19. The method was immunoSEQ multiplex PCR; TCRdb's version includes in-frame clones alone and lacks a portion of them. The table lists around 150,000 clones, 78% of them singletons, with over 11% in the top ten. The sample taken for sequencing was peripheral blood. These receptors all stem from a woman of 80 years or more with acute or convalescent COVID-19. The CDR3 runs from the conserved cysteine through the conserved F or W. D genes are given only for firm matches. The listing skips clone size in some rows; elsewhere it reads once, few, many or a size class.

D: TRBD1
J: TRBJ1-4
V: TRBV5-5
size: .
DNA: TGTGCCAGCAGATTTGGGGACAGTGTAAGAAAAAATGAAAAACTGTTTTTT
CDR3: CASRFGDSVRKNEKLFF

D: TRBD1
J: TRBJ1-6
V: TRBV10-1
size: .
DNA: TGCGCCAGCAAAAACCGGGACAGGGGATACTCACCCCTCCACTTT
CDR3: CASKNRDRGYSPLHF

D: .
J: TRBJ2-1
V: TRBV29-1
size: once
DNA: TGCAGCGGCTCTGCGGGACAGCAAACCGGGGGACAGTTCTTC
CDR3: CSGSAGQQTGGQFF

D: TRBD1
J: TRBJ2-1
V: TRBV6-5
size: few
DNA: TGTGCCAGCACTCCGGGACAGGGATACAATGAGCAGTTCTTC
CDR3: CASTPGQGYNEQFF

D: .
J: TRBJ1-4
V: TRBV27
size: .
DNA: TGTGCCAGCAGTTCCCTGGGGACACAAAATGAAAAACTGTTTTTT
CDR3: CASSSLGTQNEKLFF

D: .
J: TRBJ2-7
V: TRBV30
size: .
DNA: TGTGCCTGGTGTCCTTGCGGGGCGGCGGGGCAGTACTTC
CDR3: CAWCPCGAAGQYF

D: .
J: TRBJ2-7
V: TRBV21-1
size: .
DNA: TGTGCCAGCAGCAAATTCAGCGGGACTAGCAAATACGAGCAGTACTTC
CDR3: CASSKFSGTSKYEQYF

D: .
J: TRBJ1-2
V: TRBV12-5
size: .
DNA: TGTGCTAGTGGTTTGGTACTGGGGACAATAGGGTTCCGCGATAATGGCTACACCTTC
CDR3: CASGLVLGTIGFRDNGYTF

D: .
J: TRBJ1-4
V: TRBV5-4
size: .
DNA: TGTGCCAGCAGCACAGATAGAGGGAGGGGTGAAAAACTGTTTTTT
CDR3: CASSTDRGRGEKLFF

D: .
J: TRBJ1-5
V: TRBV4-1
size: .
DNA: TGCGCCAGCAGCCAAGACGATGTTCCGAGACCCCAGCATTTT
CDR3: CASSQDDVPRPQHF

D: .
J: TRBJ2-7
V: TRBV6-5
size: many
DNA: TGTGCCACGGGGGTCGGGGCGGGAAATAGCGAGCAGTACTTC
CDR3: CATGVGAGNSEQYF

D: .
J: TRBJ2-7
V: TRBV7-3
size: .
DNA: TGTGCCAGCAGCTTACTTCCGGGAGCGGGCGAGCAGTACTTC
CDR3: CASSLLPGAGEQYF

D: .
J: TRBJ2-1
V: TRBV7-9
size: .
DNA: TGTGCCAGCAGCTCGGGTACCCTGAACAATGAGCAGTTCTTC
CDR3: CASSSGTLNNEQFF

D: .
J: TRBJ1-4
V: TRBV21-1
size: .
DNA: TGTGCCAGCAGCACAGGGGAGGGTAAGACTAATGAAAAACTGTTTTTT
CDR3: CASSTGEGKTNEKLFF

D: TRBD2
J: TRBJ2-3
V: TRBV7-3
size: .
DNA: TGTGCCAGCAGCTTAGCGGGAGGTTCAGATACGCAGTATTTT
CDR3: CASSLAGGSDTQYF

D: .
J: TRBJ2-7
V: TRBV3-1/TRBV3-2
size: .
DNA: TGTGCCAGCAGTCACCAACTTCCGGGAACGAGTAGCTCCTACGAGCAGTACTTC
CDR3: CASSHQLPGTSSSYEQYF

D: .
J: TRBJ1-5
V: TRBV5-5
size: .
DNA: TGTGCCAGCAGCTCCCGTGGGGGGGAGGGCAATCAGCCCCAGCATTTT
CDR3: CASSSRGGEGNQPQHF

D: TRBD2
J: TRBJ2-3
V: TRBV11-3
size: .
DNA: TGTGCCAGCAGCAGACTAGCGGGAGAGACAGATACGCAGTATTTT
CDR3: CASSRLAGETDTQYF

D: TRBD1
J: TRBJ2-3
V: TRBV18
size: few
DNA: TGTGCCAGCTCACAACCGACAGGGGGCCCAGATACGCAGTATTTT
CDR3: CASSQPTGGPDTQYF

D: .
J: TRBJ1-3
V: TRBV5-5
size: once
DNA: TGTGCCAGCAGCTCCCGGGTCTCCTCTGGAAACACCATATATTTT
CDR3: CASSSRVSSGNTIYF

D: .
J: TRBJ2-5
V: TRBV6-2/TRBV6-3
size: .
DNA: TGTGCCAGCAGTTACCTGACTCCTAAAGAGACCCAGTACTTC
CDR3: CASSYLTPKETQYF

D: .
J: TRBJ1-1
V: TRBV7-8
size: once
DNA: TGTGCCAGCAGCTTAGGGTCTTCGGGGGATGAAGCTTTCTTT
CDR3: CASSLGSSGDEAFF

D: .
J: TRBJ1-6
V: TRBV5-1
size: .
DNA: TGCGCCAGCAGCCGCGGGGGCGCGACCTATAATTCACCCCTCCACTTT
CDR3: CASSRGGATYNSPLHF

D: TRBD2
J: TRBJ2-5
V: TRBV27
size: .
DNA: TGTGCCAGCAGTCTCCGGGGACTAGATAGTGAGACCCAGTACTTC
CDR3: CASSLRGLDSETQYF

D: TRBD1
J: TRBJ1-2
V: TRBV2
size: .
DNA: TGTGCCAGCAGTGACGATTGGACAGGCGGAGGCTACACCTTC
CDR3: CASSDDWTGGGYTF

D: .
J: TRBJ2-3
V: TRBV6-5
size: .
DNA: TGTGCCAGCAGTTACCCAGGGGCCCCATCGGATACGCAGTATTTT
CDR3: CASSYPGAPSDTQYF

D: TRBD2
J: TRBJ2-7
V: TRBV5-1
size: .
DNA: TGCGCCAGCAGCGGTGGACTAGCGGGAGCCTCCCAGCAGTACTTC
CDR3: CASSGGLAGASQQYF

D: TRBD1
J: TRBJ1-2
V: TRBV30
size: .
DNA: TGTGCCTGGAGGCTACAGGGGGACTATGGCTACACCTTC
CDR3: CAWRLQGDYGYTF

D: TRBD1
J: TRBJ1-4
V: TRBV30
size: .
DNA: TGTGCCTGGGGACAGGGGGAGGTAACTAATGAAAAACTGTTTTTT
CDR3: CAWGQGEVTNEKLFF

D: TRBD1
J: TRBJ2-1
V: TRBV7-9
size: once
DNA: TGTGCCAGCAGCTTGAAGGGGGCAGGAGTTAATGAGCAGTTCTTC
CDR3: CASSLKGAGVNEQFF

D: .
J: TRBJ2-7
V: TRBV5-1
size: .
DNA: TGCGCCAGCAGCAAGGGACAACCGTCCTCCTACGAGCAGTACTTC
CDR3: CASSKGQPSSYEQYF

D: TRBD2
J: TRBJ2-1
V: TRBV4-1
size: .
DNA: TGCGCCAGCAGCCCAGGCCCTTGGACTAGCCCTCTGCGAGCTGAGCAGTTCTTC
CDR3: CASSPGPWTSPLRAEQFF

D: TRBD1
J: TRBJ1-2
V: TRBV6-6
size: .
DNA: TGTGCCAGTGAGGACAGGAGCTATGGCTACACCTTC
CDR3: CASEDRSYGYTF

D: .
J: TRBJ2-1
V: TRBV6-1
size: .
DNA: TGTGCCAGCAGCTCAGCAGGGATGTACAATGAGCAGTTCTTC
CDR3: CASSSAGMYNEQFF

D: TRBD1
J: TRBJ1-1
V: TRBV11-2
size: .
DNA: TGTGCCAGCAGCTCCCAGGGGGCGGCGAACACTGAAGCTTTCTTT
CDR3: CASSSQGAANTEAFF

D: .
J: TRBJ2-1
V: TRBV18
size: .
DNA: TGTGCCAGCTCACCGATTCAACAGGGACATTCCTCCTACAATGAGCAGTTCTTC
CDR3: CASSPIQQGHSSYNEQFF

D: TRBD1
J: TRBJ1-1
V: TRBV5-1
size: .
DNA: TGCGCCAGCGCGCCCTACAGGGGCGGCACTGAAGCTTTCTTT
CDR3: CASAPYRGGTEAFF